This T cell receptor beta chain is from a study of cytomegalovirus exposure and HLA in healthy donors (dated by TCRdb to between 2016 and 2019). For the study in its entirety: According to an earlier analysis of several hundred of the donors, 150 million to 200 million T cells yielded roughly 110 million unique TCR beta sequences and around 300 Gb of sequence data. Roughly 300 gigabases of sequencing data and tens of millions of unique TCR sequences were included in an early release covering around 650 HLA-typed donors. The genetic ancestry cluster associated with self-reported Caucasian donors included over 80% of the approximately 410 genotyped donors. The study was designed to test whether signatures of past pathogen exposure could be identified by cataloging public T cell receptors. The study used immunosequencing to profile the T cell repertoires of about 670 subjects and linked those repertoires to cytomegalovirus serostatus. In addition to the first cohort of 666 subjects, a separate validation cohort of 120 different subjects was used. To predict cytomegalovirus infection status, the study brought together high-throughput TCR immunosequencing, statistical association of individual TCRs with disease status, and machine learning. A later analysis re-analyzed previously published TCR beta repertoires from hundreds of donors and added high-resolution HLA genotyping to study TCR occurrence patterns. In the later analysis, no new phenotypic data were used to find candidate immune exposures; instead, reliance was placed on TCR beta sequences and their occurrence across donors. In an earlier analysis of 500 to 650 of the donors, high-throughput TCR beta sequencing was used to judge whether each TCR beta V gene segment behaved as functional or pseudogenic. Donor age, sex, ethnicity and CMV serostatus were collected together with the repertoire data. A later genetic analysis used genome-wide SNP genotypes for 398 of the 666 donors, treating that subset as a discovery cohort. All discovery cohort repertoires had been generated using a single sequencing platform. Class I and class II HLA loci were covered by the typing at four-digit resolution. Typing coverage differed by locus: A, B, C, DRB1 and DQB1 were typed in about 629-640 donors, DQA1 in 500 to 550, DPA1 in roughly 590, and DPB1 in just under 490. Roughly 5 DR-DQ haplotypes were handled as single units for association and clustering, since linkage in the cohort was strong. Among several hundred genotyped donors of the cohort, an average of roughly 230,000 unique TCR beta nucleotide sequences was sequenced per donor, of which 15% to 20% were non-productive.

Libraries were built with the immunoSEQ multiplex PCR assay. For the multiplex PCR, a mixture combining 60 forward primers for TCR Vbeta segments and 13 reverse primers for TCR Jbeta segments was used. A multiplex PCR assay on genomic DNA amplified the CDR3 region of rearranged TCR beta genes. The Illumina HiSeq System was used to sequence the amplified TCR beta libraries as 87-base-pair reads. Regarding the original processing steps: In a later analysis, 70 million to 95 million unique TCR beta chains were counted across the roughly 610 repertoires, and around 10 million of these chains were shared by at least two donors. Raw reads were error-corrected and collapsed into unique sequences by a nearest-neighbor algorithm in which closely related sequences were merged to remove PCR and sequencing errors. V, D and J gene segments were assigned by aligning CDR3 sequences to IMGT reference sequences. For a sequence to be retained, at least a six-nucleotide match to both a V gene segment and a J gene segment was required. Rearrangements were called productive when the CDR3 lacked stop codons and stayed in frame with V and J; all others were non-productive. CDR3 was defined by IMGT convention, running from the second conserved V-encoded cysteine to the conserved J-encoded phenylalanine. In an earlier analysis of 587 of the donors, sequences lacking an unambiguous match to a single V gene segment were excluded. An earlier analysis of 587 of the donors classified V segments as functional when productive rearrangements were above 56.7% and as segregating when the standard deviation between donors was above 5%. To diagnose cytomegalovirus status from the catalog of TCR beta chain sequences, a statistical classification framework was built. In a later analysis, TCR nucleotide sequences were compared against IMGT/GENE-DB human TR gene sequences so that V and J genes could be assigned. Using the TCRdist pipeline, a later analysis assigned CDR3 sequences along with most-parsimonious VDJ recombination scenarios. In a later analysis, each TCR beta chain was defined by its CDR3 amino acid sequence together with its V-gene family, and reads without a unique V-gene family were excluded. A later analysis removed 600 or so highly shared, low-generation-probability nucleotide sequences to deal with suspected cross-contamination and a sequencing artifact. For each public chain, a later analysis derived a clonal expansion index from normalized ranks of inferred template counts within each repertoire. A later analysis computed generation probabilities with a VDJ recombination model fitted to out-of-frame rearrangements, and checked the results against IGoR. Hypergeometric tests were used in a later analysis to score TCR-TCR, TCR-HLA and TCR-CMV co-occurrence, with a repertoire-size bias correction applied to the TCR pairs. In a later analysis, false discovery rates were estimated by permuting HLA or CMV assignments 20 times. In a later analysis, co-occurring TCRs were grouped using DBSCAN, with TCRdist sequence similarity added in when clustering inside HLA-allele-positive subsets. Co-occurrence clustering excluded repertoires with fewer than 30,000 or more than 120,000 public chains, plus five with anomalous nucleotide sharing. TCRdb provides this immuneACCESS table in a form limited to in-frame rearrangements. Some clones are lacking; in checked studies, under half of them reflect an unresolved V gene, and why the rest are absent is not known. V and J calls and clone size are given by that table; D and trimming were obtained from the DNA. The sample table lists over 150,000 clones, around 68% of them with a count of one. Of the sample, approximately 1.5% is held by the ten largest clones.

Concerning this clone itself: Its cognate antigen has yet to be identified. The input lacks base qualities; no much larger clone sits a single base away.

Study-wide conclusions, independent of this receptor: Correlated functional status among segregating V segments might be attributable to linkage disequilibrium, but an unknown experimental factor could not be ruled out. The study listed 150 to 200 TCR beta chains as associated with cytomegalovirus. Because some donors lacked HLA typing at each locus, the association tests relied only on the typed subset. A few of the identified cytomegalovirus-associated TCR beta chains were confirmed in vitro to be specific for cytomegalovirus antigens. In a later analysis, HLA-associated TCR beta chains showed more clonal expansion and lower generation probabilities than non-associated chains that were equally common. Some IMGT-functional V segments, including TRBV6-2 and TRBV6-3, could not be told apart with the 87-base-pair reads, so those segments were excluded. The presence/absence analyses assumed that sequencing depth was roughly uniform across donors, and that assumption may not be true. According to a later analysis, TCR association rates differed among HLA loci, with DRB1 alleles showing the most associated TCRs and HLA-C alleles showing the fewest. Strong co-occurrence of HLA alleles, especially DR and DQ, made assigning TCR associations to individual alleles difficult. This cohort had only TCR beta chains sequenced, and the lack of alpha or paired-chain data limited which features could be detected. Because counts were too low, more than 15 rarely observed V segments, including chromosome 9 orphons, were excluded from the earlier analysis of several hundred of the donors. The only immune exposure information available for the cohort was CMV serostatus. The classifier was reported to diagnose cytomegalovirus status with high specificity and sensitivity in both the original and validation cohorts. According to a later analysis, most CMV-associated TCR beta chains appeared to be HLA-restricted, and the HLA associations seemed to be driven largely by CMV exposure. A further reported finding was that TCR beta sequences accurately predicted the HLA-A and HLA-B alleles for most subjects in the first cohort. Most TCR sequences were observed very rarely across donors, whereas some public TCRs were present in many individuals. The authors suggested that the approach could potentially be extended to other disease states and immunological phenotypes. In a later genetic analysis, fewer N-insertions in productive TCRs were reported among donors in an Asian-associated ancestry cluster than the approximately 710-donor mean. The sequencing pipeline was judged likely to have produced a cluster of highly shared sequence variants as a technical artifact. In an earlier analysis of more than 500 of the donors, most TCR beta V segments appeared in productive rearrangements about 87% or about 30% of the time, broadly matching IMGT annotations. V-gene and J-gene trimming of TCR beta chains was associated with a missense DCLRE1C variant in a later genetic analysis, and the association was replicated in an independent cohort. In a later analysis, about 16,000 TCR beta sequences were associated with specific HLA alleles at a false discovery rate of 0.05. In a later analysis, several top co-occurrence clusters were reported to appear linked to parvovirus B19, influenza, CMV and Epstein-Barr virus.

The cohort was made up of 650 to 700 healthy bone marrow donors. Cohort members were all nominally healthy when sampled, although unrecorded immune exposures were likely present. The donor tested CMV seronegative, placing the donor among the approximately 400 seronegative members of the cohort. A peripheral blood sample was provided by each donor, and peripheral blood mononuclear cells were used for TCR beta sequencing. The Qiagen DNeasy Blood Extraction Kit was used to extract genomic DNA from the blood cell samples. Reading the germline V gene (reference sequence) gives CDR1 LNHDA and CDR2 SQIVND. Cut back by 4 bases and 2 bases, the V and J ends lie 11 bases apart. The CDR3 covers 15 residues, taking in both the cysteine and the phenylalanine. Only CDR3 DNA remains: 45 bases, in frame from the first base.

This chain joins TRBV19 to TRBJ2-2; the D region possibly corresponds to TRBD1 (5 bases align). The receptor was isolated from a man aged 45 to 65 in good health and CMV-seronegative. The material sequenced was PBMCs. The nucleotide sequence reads TGTGCCAGTAGTACTCCCTGGACAAACACCGGGGAGCTGTTTTTT. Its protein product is CASSTPWTNTGELFF.